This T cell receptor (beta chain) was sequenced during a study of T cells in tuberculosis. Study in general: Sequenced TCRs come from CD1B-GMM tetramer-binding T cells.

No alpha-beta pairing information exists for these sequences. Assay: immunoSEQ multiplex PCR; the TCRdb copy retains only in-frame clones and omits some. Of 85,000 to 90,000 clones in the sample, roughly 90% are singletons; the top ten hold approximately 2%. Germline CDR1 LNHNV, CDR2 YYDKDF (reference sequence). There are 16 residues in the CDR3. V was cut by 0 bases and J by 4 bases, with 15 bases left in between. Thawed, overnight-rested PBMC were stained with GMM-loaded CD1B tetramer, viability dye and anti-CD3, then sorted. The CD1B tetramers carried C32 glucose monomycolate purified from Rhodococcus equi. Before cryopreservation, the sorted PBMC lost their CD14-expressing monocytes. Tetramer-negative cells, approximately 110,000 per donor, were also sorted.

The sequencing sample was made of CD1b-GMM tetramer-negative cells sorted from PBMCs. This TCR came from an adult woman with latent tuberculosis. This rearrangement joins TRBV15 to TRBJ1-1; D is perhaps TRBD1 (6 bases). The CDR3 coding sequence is TGTGCCACCAGCAGAGATAATACAGGGTTGGGCACTGAAGCTTTCTTT. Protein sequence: CATSRDNTGLGTEAFF.